The 5 T cell receptor beta chains presented below share a single source sample, sequenced in a study of blood T cells in healthy people across ages. Primed by a sample-barcoded 5' primer and a J-beta primer mix, a second PCR proceeded for about 6 to 12 cycles. In TCRdb, the 5' RACE reads were re-called with MiXCR into one record per CDR3 protein. The sample lists more than 800,000 distinct CDR3 sequences, about 30% occurring once. Sequencing input: blood. All receptors come from a woman of 80 years or more in good health.

A word on this clonotype: At one end the junction does not follow the germline gene, possibly because of a read error. The chain uses TRBV20-1 and TRBJ2-7; 10 bases line up with TRBD2. Germline CDR1 is DFQATT and CDR2 is SNEGSKA (reference sequence). The CDR3 spans 18 residues. The CDR3 bases are TGCAGTGCTAGAGCACCGGGACTAGCGCCTATCCCAACCTACGAGCGGTACTTC. Protein sequence: CSARAPGLAPIPTYERYF.

In this sample, this clonotype turned up many times. The V gene is TRBV15, the J gene TRBJ1-6; D ambiguous. CDR1 is LNHNV, CDR2 YYDKDF, per germline (reference sequence). The CDR3 extends over 15 amino acids. V lost 0 bases, J lost 7 bases, and 10 bases lay in between. CDR3 region: CATSRERTANSPLHF. Here the CDR3 DNA reads TGTGCCACCAGCAGAGAAAGGACGGCGAATTCACCCCTCCACTTT.

This clonotype was recorded many times. The chain recombines TRBV20-1 with TRBJ2-7; TRBD1 matches 7 bases. The V gene's germline CDR1 is DFQATT and CDR2 SNEGSKA (reference sequence). V dropped 4 bases and J dropped 3; count of bases not matched to a gene: 9. The CDR3 is 14 residues long. CDR3 DNA: TGCAGTGCTATTCCCGGGACAGCTGGCTACGAGCAGTACTTC. This sequence encodes CSAIPGTAGYEQYF.

About this clonotype itself: A much larger clone lies a single base off, so this may be a read error. The rearrangement uses TRBV20-1 and TRBJ2-4, with 7 bases lining up with TRBD1. J gave up 15 bases and V 2 bases, and 16 bases lay outside the gene matches. This CDR3 is 14 amino acids long. Germline V gene data show CDR1 as DFQATT and CDR2 as SNEGSKA (reference sequence). The DNA for the CDR3 is TGCAGTGCTAGAAAGACAGGGTCGCAAGAGACCCGGTACTTC. This encodes CSARKTGSQETRYF.

This clonotype was detected only a few times. This may stem from a read error, because a much larger clone lies one nucleotide away. CDR3 nucleotide sequence: TGTGCCCCCAGTGATTTCGGAAGCGGGGACAATGAGCAGTTCTTC. This gives the protein CAPSDFGSGDNEQFF. The chain carries TRBV24-1 and TRBJ2-1, with 7 bases lining up with TRBD2. The V gene's germline CDR1 is KGHDR and CDR2 SFDVKD. This CDR3 is built from 15 residues.